A selection of T cell receptor beta chains follows, all from one sample in a study of blood T cell repertoires in COVID-19. The repertoire was sequenced with immunoSEQ multiplex PCR; TCRdb's copy has only in-frame clones and lacks some. The data contain around 140,000 clones, around 87% of them singletons. Sequences were obtained from peripheral blood. The receptors were sampled from a man at least 80 years old with acute or convalescent COVID-19. Both conserved end residues are part of each CDR3. A D gene is named only where the DNA matches it firmly. Some rows mark clone size as missing; the rest say once, few, many or name a class of expanded clone.

J gene	clone size	CDR3 length	V gene	D gene	CDR3 DNA	CDR3 protein
TRBJ2-5	-	14	TRBV2	TRBD1	TGTGCCAGCAGTGTGGACAGGTACCAAGAGACCCAGTACTTC	CASSVDRYQETQYF
TRBJ2-7	-	16	TRBV7-9	TRBD1	TGTGCCAGCAGCTTAGCTGGGACAGGGAGTTCCCACGAGCAGTACTTC	CASSLAGTGSSHEQYF
TRBJ2-1	-	16	TRBV19	TRBD2	TGTGCCAGTAACTCGGGTGTACTAGCGGGATACAATGAGCAGTTCTTC	CASNSGVLAGYNEQFF
TRBJ2-4	-	15	TRBV9	-	TGTGCCAGCAGCGTAGAAGGGGCCGGCTGGGACATTCAGTACTTC	CASSVEGAGWDIQYF
TRBJ1-5	-	11	TRBV19	-	TGTGCCAGTAGGACTACGGCAACACTATTTTTT	CASRTTATLFF
TRBJ2-5	few	13	TRBV29-1	-	TGCAGCGTTGGACTCCCCCGGCGGGAGACCCAGTACTTC	CSVGLPRRETQYF
TRBJ2-7	once	16	TRBV21-1	-	TGTGCCAGCAGCAAAGCGAACGAGCCGGTGAGGCTGCGGCAGTACTTC	CASSKANEPVRLRQYF
TRBJ1-1	-	15	TRBV18	-	TGTGCCAGCTCACCCGGGGGGCAGGGGATCACTGAAGCTTTCTTT	CASSPGGQGITEAFF
TRBJ2-3	-	19	TRBV6-1	TRBD2	TGTGCCAGCAGTGGAGGAAGGACTAGCGGGGGGGCCGTGGCAGATACGCAGTATTTT	CASSGGRTSGGAVADTQYF
TRBJ1-1	-	14	TRBV19	-	TGTGCCAGTACAAACTTCGGTAGGAACACTGAAGCTTTCTTT	CASTNFGRNTEAFF
TRBJ2-6	-	15	TRBV20-1	-	TGCAGTGCTAGTCCCCTGCGCTCTGGGGCCAACGTCCTGACTTTC	CSASPLRSGANVLTF
TRBJ2-3	-	16	TRBV5-1	TRBD1	TGCGCCAGCAGCTCGACAGGGGATGGGAGTACAGATACGCAGTATTTT	CASSSTGDGSTDTQYF
TRBJ1-1	few	14	TRBV5-1	-	TGCGCCAGCAGCTTGGAAATCATGAACACTGAAGCTTTCTTT	CASSLEIMNTEAFF
TRBJ2-3	once	14	TRBV2	-	TGTGCCAGCAGTCAGGGACTTGCGACAGATACGCAGTATTTT	CASSQGLATDTQYF
TRBJ1-4	-	15	TRBV16	-	TGTGCCAGCAGCCCAACACCGGGTTATGAGGAAAAACTGTTTTTT	CASSPTPGYEEKLFF
TRBJ2-7	-	14	TRBV19	TRBD2	TGTGCCAGTCGCCCTAGCGGGAGCTCCTACGAGCAGTACTTC	CASRPSGSSYEQYF
TRBJ2-7	-	14	TRBV7-2	TRBD2	TGTGCCAGCAGCAGCGGGACCGCCCTGGGCGAGCAGTACTTC	CASSSGTALGEQYF
TRBJ2-7	-	15	TRBV28	-	TGTGCCAGCACCTCCGACCCGGGAGTCGACTACGAGCAGTACTTC	CASTSDPGVDYEQYF
TRBJ1-5	-	14	TRBV7-9	-	TGTGCCAGCAGCTTAGGACATTCCAATCAGCCCCAGCATTTT	CASSLGHSNQPQHF
TRBJ2-1	-	15	TRBV6-1	TRBD2	TGTGCCAGCAGTGAAGGGACTAGTTTTTTCGATGAGCAGTTCTTC	CASSEGTSFFDEQFF
TRBJ1-2	once	13	TRBV29-1	-	TGCAGCGCGTGGTCGACAGGCCCCTATGGCTACACCTTC	CSAWSTGPYGYTF
TRBJ1-6	-	14	TRBV3-1/TRBV3-2	-	TGTGCCAGCAGCCAGGGACATTCGGGTTCACCCCTCCACTTT	CASSQGHSGSPLHF
TRBJ1-3	-	14	TRBV6-5	-	TGTGCCAGCAGGAGGGGGGGGGAAGGAAACACCATATATTTT	CASRRGGEGNTIYF
TRBJ2-7	-	16	TRBV6-2/TRBV6-3	TRBD2	TGTGCCAGCAGTTACTCCCGGGGGGGGAGATTCTACGAGCAGTACTTC	CASSYSRGGRFYEQYF
TRBJ1-5	-	15	TRBV20-1	-	TGCAGTGCTAGTCCGTGGCTTCATAGCAATCAGCCCCAGCATTTT	CSASPWLHSNQPQHF
TRBJ2-3	once	16	TRBV27	TRBD1	TGTGCCAGCAGTTCACTTCCCGGGACAGGGGCAGATACGCAGTATTTT	CASSSLPGTGADTQYF
TRBJ2-7	-	15	TRBV6-6	TRBD1	TGTGCCAGCAGTTACTCGGGACAGGGGGCGTACGAGCAGTACTTC	CASSYSGQGAYEQYF
TRBJ1-6	-	15	TRBV3-1/TRBV3-2	-	TGTGCCAGCAGCCAAGATGGGCAGGGTGAATCACCCCTCCACTTT	CASSQDGQGESPLHF
TRBJ2-5	-	14	TRBV9	-	TGTGCCAGCAGCGCCCGACAGAGGTCAGAGACCCAGTACTTC	CASSARQRSETQYF
TRBJ1-5	once	15	TRBV19	-	TGTGCCAGTAGGCCGGGACAACTTAGCAATCAGCCCCAGCATTTT	CASRPGQLSNQPQHF
TRBJ2-5	-	15	TRBV7-6	TRBD1	TGTGCCAGCAGCTTGGACGGGACAGCCCAAGAGACCCAGTACTTC	CASSLDGTAQETQYF
TRBJ2-4	once	15	TRBV2	-	TGTGCCAGCATATTAACGGGAGAGGGCAAAAACATTCAGTACTTC	CASILTGEGKNIQYF
TRBJ2-7	-	16	TRBV11-3	TRBD2	TGTGCCAGCAGCGCCACCCCCTCGGGCGGGAGCGACGAGCAGTACTTC	CASSATPSGGSDEQYF
TRBJ2-1	-	16	TRBV5-6	TRBD2	TGTGCCAGCAGCGAATGGACTAGCGGGGGGGATGGTGAGCAGTTCTTC	CASSEWTSGGDGEQFF
TRBJ2-3	few	17	TRBV3-1/TRBV3-2	-	TGTGCCAGCAGCCAAGGAGGGCGGGTCGGCGGCACAGATACGCAGTATTTT	CASSQGGRVGGTDTQYF
TRBJ2-7	-	14	TRBV5-4	-	TGTGCCAGCAGCTTGAAAACGGCGACTTCCGAGCAGTACTTC	CASSLKTATSEQYF
TRBJ1-2	-	13	TRBV5-5	TRBD1	TGTGCCAGCAGCTTGTGGACAGGATATGGCTACACCTTC	CASSLWTGYGYTF
TRBJ1-1	-	15	TRBV7-9	-	TGTGCCAGCAGCCCTGGACACGCTTCGAACACTGAAGCTTTCTTT	CASSPGHASNTEAFF
TRBJ2-7	-	15	TRBV29-1	TRBD2	TGCAGCGTTGAAGAATCGGGGGGTTTTTCCTACGAGCAGTACTTC	CSVEESGGFSYEQYF
TRBJ1-2	-	14	TRBV29-1	TRBD1	TGCAGCGCCGGGACAGGGGGTCTTAAGAATGGCTACACCTTC	CSAGTGGLKNGYTF
TRBJ2-7	-	13	TRBV7-9	-	TGTGCCAGCAGCTTAGGACTGTCCCGCGAGCAGTACTTC	CASSLGLSREQYF
TRBJ1-1	-	13	TRBV15	-	TGTGCCACCAGCAGAGATCGTTACACTGAAGCTTTCTTT	CATSRDRYTEAFF
TRBJ2-3	once	18	TRBV3-1/TRBV3-2	TRBD2	TGTGCCAGCAGCCAGGGTTCACTAGCGGGGGGGCGAACAGATACGCAGTATTTT	CASSQGSLAGGRTDTQYF
TRBJ2-5	-	13	TRBV11-3	-	TGTGCCAGCAGGGAACAGGTACAAGAGACCCAGTACTTC	CASREQVQETQYF
TRBJ2-1	-	16	TRBV28	TRBD2	TGTGCCAGCAGTTCAACCCTAGCGGGGATATACAATGAGCAGTTCTTC	CASSSTLAGIYNEQFF
TRBJ2-7	-	14	TRBV5-4	-	TGTGCCAGCAGCCAGGGGCCTGAAGTTTTCGAGCAGTACTTC	CASSQGPEVFEQYF
TRBJ1-1	-	16	TRBV9	-	TGTGCCAGCACCTTCCTACCCGTTGGGGCGCACACTGAAACTTTCTTT	CASTFLPVGAHTETFF
TRBJ1-2	-	18	TRBV28	-	TGTGCCAGCAAACCCTTGGGGGGTGGGAGGTCTATTAACTATGGCTACACCTTC	CASKPLGGGRSINYGYTF